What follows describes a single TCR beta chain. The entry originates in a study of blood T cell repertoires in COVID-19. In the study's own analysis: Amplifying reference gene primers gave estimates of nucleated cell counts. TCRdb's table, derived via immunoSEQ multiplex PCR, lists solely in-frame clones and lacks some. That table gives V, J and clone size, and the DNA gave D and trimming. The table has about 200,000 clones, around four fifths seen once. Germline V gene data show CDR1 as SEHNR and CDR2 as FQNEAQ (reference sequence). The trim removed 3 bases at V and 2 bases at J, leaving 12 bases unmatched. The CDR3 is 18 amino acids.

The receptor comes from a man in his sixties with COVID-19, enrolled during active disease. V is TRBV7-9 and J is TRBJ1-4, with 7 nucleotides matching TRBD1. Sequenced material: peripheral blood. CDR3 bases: TGTGCCAGCAGCTTTCTAGGGACAGCCCAGGGCACTAATGAAAAACTGTTTTTT. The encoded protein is CASSFLGTAQGTNEKLFF.